Listed here are 11 T cell receptor beta chains from one sample, sequenced in a study of regulatory T cells in long-lasting Graves disease (dated by TCRdb to about 2021). The protocol used for the library was multiplex PCR. Sequencing took place on an Illumina HiSeq 4000. iRepertoire HTBI primers and Arm-PCR amplification of CDR3 regions were used to construct TCR beta libraries. The raw public data were reprocessed by TCRdb itself: fastp quality trimming at Q25, MiXCR clonotype calling, in-frame beta chains only. Identical CDR3 protein sequences are pooled into one entry, listed with their most common genes and DNA. The sample table records roughly 500,000 distinct CDR3 sequences; around 12% of these occur just once. Clones ranked in the top ten supply around 10% of the sample. The sample's time point label, in plain terms: newly diagnosed GD, antithyroid drugs for less than 3 months. For both TCR sequencing and RNA sequencing, RNA was extracted from PBMCs in TRIzol.

The sample also formed part of further work on T cells in Graves' hyperthyroidism and ophthalmopathy.

Here the sequenced sample was peripheral blood mononuclear cells (PBMCs), taken at new diagnosis, from a patient treated with antithyroid drugs. The receptor source for this set is a young woman with Graves disease. Donor details come from another sample of the same person, matched by shared clones.

The chain links TRBV6-5 to TRBJ2-7; 8 bases fit TRBD2. V dropped 0 bases and J dropped 4; count of bases not matched to a gene: 5. The CDR3 loop spans 15 amino acids. Germline V gene sequence: CDR1 MNHEY, CDR2 SVGAGI. The CDR3 coding sequence is TGTGCCAGCAGTTACTCACTAGCGGATAAATACGAGCAGTACTTC. Translating gives CASSYSLADKYEQYF.

This chain connects TRBV20-1 to TRBJ2-3; TRBD2 matches at 12 bases. This CDR3 region has 12 residues. Germline assignment: CDR1 DFQATT and CDR2 SNEGSKA (reference sequence). This CDR3 reads CSGLAGRDTQYF. The CDR3 DNA is TGCAGCGGACTAGCGGGACGAGATACGCAGTATTTT.

This clonotype was counted at least ten times. The rearrangement links TRBV20-1 to TRBJ2-7; 10 bases match TRBD2. J gave up 6 bases and V 0 bases, and 8 bases lay outside the gene matches. Germline CDR1 DFQATT, CDR2 SNEGSKA (reference sequence). The CDR3 is 15 residues long. DNA for the CDR3: TGCAGTGCTAGAGATCGCCTAGCGGGGGAAACCGAGCAGTACTTC. Translating gives CSARDRLAGETEQYF.

This clonotype came up many times. The V call is TRBV19, the J call TRBJ2-7, with TRBD2 as a possible D gene (6 bases). V was clipped by 3 bases and J by 9 bases, with 12 bases between them. This CDR3 region has 12 residues. In germline, CDR1 is LNHDA, CDR2 SQIVND (reference sequence). CDR3 region: CASSIGDSGQYF. The CDR3 nucleotides are TGTGCCAGTAGTATCGGGGACTCGGGGCAGTACTTC.

At least ten counts were recorded for this clonotype. The V call is TRBV14, the J call TRBJ2-5, with 7 bases that match TRBD2. After removal of 1 base from V and 5 bases from J, the junction contained 4 bases not matched to a gene. CDR1 SGHDN and CDR2 FVKESK come from the germline V gene. The CDR3 extends over 14 amino acids. Written as DNA, the CDR3 is TGTGCCAGCAGCCAAGTCCTCGGGAGGGAGACCCAGTACTTC. As protein: CASSQVLGRETQYF.

This clonotype was counted ten times or more. The chain employs TRBV7-9 and TRBJ1-1; D is possibly TRBD1 (5 bases). The CDR3 length is 13 residues. Germline V gene data show CDR1 as SEHNR and CDR2 as FQNEAQ (reference sequence). The germline V and J ends were trimmed by 2 bases and 6 bases, with 10 bases remaining between them. CDR3 sequence: CASSLTGGSEAFF. The CDR3 bases are TGTGCCAGCAGCTTAACAGGAGGCTCTGAAGCTTTCTTT.

In its sample, this clonotype was seen many times. The chain couples TRBV5-1 to TRBJ2-1; no firm D call. The germline V and J ends were trimmed by 2 bases and 7 bases, with 4 bases remaining between them. CDR1 SGHRS and CDR2 YFSETQ come from the germline V gene. The CDR3 sequence is 11 residues long. The CDR3 DNA reads as TGCGCCAGCAGCTTCGTAAATGAGCAGTTCTTC. Its translation is CASSFVNEQFF.

This clonotype turned up a few times. This chain uses TRBV6-2 or TRBV6-3 with TRBJ1-4, with no clear D. The CDR3 contains 12 residues. Germline values: CDR1 MNHEY, CDR2 SVGEGT. V lost 6 bases and J lost 3, with 5 bases in between. The CDR3 reads CASRDANEKLFF. CDR3 coding DNA: TGTGCCAGCAGGGACGCTAATGAAAAACTGTTTTTT.

Many counts were recorded for this clonotype. The CDR3 loop reads CASSSYSSGSTNNEQFF. The CDR3 region has the DNA TGCGCCAGCAGCTCCTACTCTAGCGGGAGTACGAACAATGAGCAGTTCTTC. This chain links TRBV5-1 with TRBJ2-1; 10 positions agree with TRBD2. This CDR3 spans 17 amino acids. Per the germline V gene, CDR1 is SGHRS and CDR2 is YFSETQ. The ends lost 3 bases at V and 5 bases at J; junction bases unmatched: 11.

This clonotype has more than one count but fewer than ten. A clone one base away is much larger, so this may be a read error. This chain connects TRBV6-1 to TRBJ1-2, with TRBD1 as a possible D gene (6 bases). This CDR3 region has 16 residues. Germline V gene data show CDR1 as MNHNS and CDR2 as SASEGT. Trimming removed 7 bases at V and 4 bases at J, with 22 bases between. The CDR3 DNA follows: TGTGCCAGCACCCGGACCCCGGGACACAGAAGCTATGGCTACACCTTC. It yields the protein CASTRTPGHRSYGYTF.

In this sample, this clonotype turned up a few times. The chain employs TRBV30 and TRBJ2-7; D not resolved. The CDR3 is made up of 13 amino acids. Germline V lookup: CDR1 GTSNPN, CDR2 SVGIG (reference sequence). V lost 1 base, J lost 7 bases, and 14 bases lay in between. The CDR3 region has the DNA TGTGCCTGGAGTGCGTCCTGGTGGACGGAGCAGTACTTC. Protein sequence: CAWSASWWTEQYF.